This TCR beta chain was found in a study of cytomegalovirus exposure and HLA in healthy donors. Primers included in the PCR were 60 Vbeta and 13 Jbeta primers. Profiled with immunoSEQ multiplex PCR; TCRdb holds only in-frame clones, not every one. The data contain roughly 180,000 clones, roughly 88% of them singletons. As to this clone: What it binds is unknown.

Nominally healthy donors provided the samples, though records likely missed some immune exposures. Study conclusions and caveats: Most TCR beta V segments were productive about 87% or about 30% of the time in an earlier analysis. Prediction of most subjects' HLA-A and HLA-B alleles by TCR beta sequences was reportedly accurate. A later analysis linked a missense DCLRE1C variant to TCR beta V- and J-gene trimming.

The germline V gene encodes CDR1 MNHEY and CDR2 SVGAGI. The CDR3 spans 15 residues. Trimming cost V 0 bases and J 1 base, with 9 bases left between them. The clonotype comes from a boy younger than 10 in good health and CMV-seronegative. V gene TRBV6-5 combines with J gene TRBJ1-1; D is uncertain. Sequencing was performed on PBMCs. CDR3 in DNA: TGTGCCAGCAGTTACTCTCAGGAGGGGAACACTGAAGCTTTCTTT. It specifies CASSYSQEGNTEAFF.